Here is one TCR beta chain with its context. As yet, its antigen is unknown. TCR beta libraries were prepared from cDNA with unique molecular identifiers. T cells numbering about 0.85 to 11 million yielded cDNA molecules that totaled about 500,000. Each CDR3 protein gets one entry after TCRdb re-called the PCR reads with MiXCR. The sample yields hundreds of thousands of distinct CDR3 sequences, about 32% seen once. The record originates from a study of post-analysis software for immune sequencing data. Findings of the study overall: Patients carried five TRBV segments more frequently than controls did, and TRBV5-6, TRBV5-1 and TRBV20-1 were among them.

Per the germline V gene, CDR1 is SGHVS and CDR2 is FQNEAQ. Trimming cost V 5 bases and J 5 bases, with 15 bases left between them. The CDR3 spans 14 residues. This sequence originates from a girl aged 10 to 17 with multiple sclerosis. The source material was blood. The chain carries TRBV7-8 and TRBJ1-1, with a tentative D call TRBD1 (5 bases). CDR3 sequence (DNA): TGTGCCAGCAGCCAGGGAGGGGTTGGGACTGAAGCTTTCTTT. Amino acid sequence: CASSQGGVGTEAFF. The full variable domain, rest sourced from reference TRBV7-8 and TRBJ1-1, is GAGVSQSPRYKVAKRGQDVALRCDPISGHVSLFWYQQALGQGPEFLTYFQNEAQLDKSGLPSDRFFAERPEGSVSTLKIQRTQQEDSAVYLCASSQGGVGTEAFFGQGTRLTVV.